Listed here are 9 T cell receptor beta chains from one sample, sequenced in a study of shared clonotypes between healthy human individuals. Clones were sequenced by immunoSEQ multiplex PCR, and TCRdb holds only the in-frame ones, with some missing. The profile shows 850,000 to 1,200,000 clones, about 80% of them singletons. What was sequenced was memory CD4+ T cells sorted from blood. Described subset: CD45RA-negative fraction. Source of these receptors: a man aged 18 to 29 in good health.

V and J are TRBV5-1 and TRBJ2-7; 15 nucleotides agree with TRBD2. Looked up from germline, CDR1 is SGHRS and CDR2 is YFSETQ. J lost 0 bases, V lost 3 bases, and 7 bases had no gene match. This CDR3 region has 18 residues. CDR3 nucleotides: TGCGCCAGCAGCTCCGGGACTAGCGGGAGGCCCTCCTCCTACGAGCAGTACTTC. Protein sequence: CASSSGTSGRPSSYEQYF.

The rearrangement links TRBV5-1 to TRBJ1-2; the D gene is possibly TRBD1 (6 bases). Between the trimmed V and J ends, which lost 0 bases and 9 bases, there was a span of 12 bases. Germline V gene sequence: CDR1 SGHRS, CDR2 YFSETQ. The CDR3 is made up of 13 amino acids. CDR3 region: CASSLGSQGSYTF. CDR3 DNA: TGCGCCAGCAGCTTGGGGTCACAGGGCAGCTACACCTTC.

The chain is built from TRBV18 and TRBJ1-3; 8 bases match TRBD1. V was clipped by 4 bases and J by 4 bases; unmatched bases: 6. In germline, CDR1 is KGHSH, CDR2 LQKENI. This CDR3 spans 15 amino acids. CDR3 nucleotide sequence: TGTGCCAGCTCACGTGGGACAGGCGACGGAAACACCATATATTTT. It yields the protein CASSRGTGDGNTIYF.

The CDR3 protein is CASSYLEGYEKLFF. The DNA of the CDR3 is TGTGCCAGCAGTTATCTCGAGGGGTATGAAAAACTGTTTTTT. This chain connects TRBV6-6 to TRBJ1-4, with D maybe TRBD1 (5 bases). Germline V gene lookup returns CDR1 MNHNY and CDR2 SVGAGI (reference sequence). Trimming pared 3 bases from V and 6 bases from J, leaving 11 bases between. The CDR3 covers 14 residues.

This rearrangement joins TRBV9 to TRBJ2-1; TRBD2 aligns across 10 bases. The CDR3 is 17 amino acids. V lost 4 bases, J lost 5 bases, and 12 bases stayed unmatched. The germline V gene has CDR1 SGDLS and CDR2 YYNGEE. The CDR3, as DNA: TGTGCCAGCAGCCCCCCAAGGGCTAGCGGGAGAGACAATGAGCAGTTCTTC. It codes for CASSPPRASGRDNEQFF.

This clone was found once. This chain connects TRBV19 to TRBJ1-1, with a tentative D call TRBD1 (5 bases). The V gene's germline CDR1 is LNHDA and CDR2 SQIVND (reference sequence). This CDR3 contains 15 residues. The V gene lost 6 bases and the J gene lost 3 bases, with 17 bases spanning the gap. CDR3 loop: CASSGHNRGYTEAFF. For the CDR3, the DNA is TGTGCCAGTAGCGGACATAATCGCGGTTACACTGAAGCTTTCTTT.

The chain uses TRBV7-8 and TRBJ2-3; 16 bases map to TRBD2. Germline CDR1 reads SGHVS; CDR2 reads FQNEAQ. J lost 4 bases, V lost 5 bases, and 6 bases had no gene match. This CDR3 has 17 amino acids. CDR3 DNA sequence: TGTGCCAGCAGCACGGGACTAGCGGGGGGGGCCCCAGATACGCAGTATTTT. Amino acid sequence: CASSTGLAGGAPDTQYF.

V is TRBV7-8 and J is TRBJ2-1; D unclear. This CDR3 is 13 amino acids long. The V gene's germline CDR1 is SGHVS and CDR2 FQNEAQ. V was clipped by 2 bases and J by 6 bases, with 8 bases between them. The CDR3 is CASSLLQSNEQFF. As DNA, the CDR3 is TGTGCCAGCAGCTTACTTCAGAGCAATGAGCAGTTCTTC. Drawing the rest from reference TRBV7-8 and TRBJ2-1, the complete variable domain is GAGVSQSPRYKVAKRGQDVALRCDPISGHVSLFWYQQALGQGPEFLTYFQNEAQLDKSGLPSDRFFAERPEGSVSTLKIQRTQQEDSAVYLCASSLLQSNEQFFGPGTRLTVL.

The CDR3 nucleotides read TGTGCCAGCACCTACGGGACAGGGGGCCCCGGGGAGCTGTTTTTT. It translates to CASTYGTGGPGELFF. This chain connects TRBV7-2 to TRBJ2-2; 12 bases match TRBD1. The V gene end was trimmed by 7 bases and the J gene end by 6 bases; junction bases not matched to a gene: 6. The CDR3 sequence is 15 residues long. The germline gives CDR1 SGHTA, CDR2 FQGNSA.